Sequencing of this T cell receptor beta chain was carried out in a study of chronic HIV infection and antiretroviral therapy. Each CDR3 protein is one row after TCRdb ran MiXCR on the 5' RACE reads. Here the sample spans under 55,000 distinct CDR3 sequences, 19% being singletons. The length of the CDR3 is 14 residues. The junction had 10 bases not matched to a gene; V was cut back by 7 bases and J by 5 bases. This sequence originates from an adult who had HIV and had not received antiretroviral therapy, or was an uninfected healthy control (not recorded which). Sequencing input: peripheral blood. The chain recombines TRBV12-3 or TRBV12-4 with TRBJ1-1; TRBD1 aligns across 7 bases. The CDR3 nucleotides read TGTGCCAGCACCCAACAGGGGCAGGGGACTGAAGCTTTCTTT. Its translation: CASTQQGQGTEAFF.